This T cell receptor (beta chain) was sequenced in a study of identical twins. From the 5' RACE reads, TCRdb called clonotypes with MiXCR, one entry per CDR3 protein. The sample carries about 460,000 distinct CDR3 sequences, 13% to 15% recorded once. A few counts support this clonotype. The CDR3 covers 16 residues. Germline V gene sequence: CDR1 LGHDT, CDR2 YNNKEL (reference sequence). The V and J ends lost 0 bases and 1 base, in that order; junction bases with no gene match: 2. These data were also reused for a study on yellow fever vaccine responses in identical twins.

This sequence originates from a woman aged 18-30 years in good health. This chain links TRBV3-1 with TRBJ2-4, with 8 bases aligning to TRBD2. The specimen sequenced was CD4+ T cells sorted from blood. CDR3 DNA sequence: TGTGCCAGCAGCCAAGATCCGGGGGGGGCCAAAAACATTCAGTACTTC. This sequence encodes CASSQDPGGAKNIQYF.